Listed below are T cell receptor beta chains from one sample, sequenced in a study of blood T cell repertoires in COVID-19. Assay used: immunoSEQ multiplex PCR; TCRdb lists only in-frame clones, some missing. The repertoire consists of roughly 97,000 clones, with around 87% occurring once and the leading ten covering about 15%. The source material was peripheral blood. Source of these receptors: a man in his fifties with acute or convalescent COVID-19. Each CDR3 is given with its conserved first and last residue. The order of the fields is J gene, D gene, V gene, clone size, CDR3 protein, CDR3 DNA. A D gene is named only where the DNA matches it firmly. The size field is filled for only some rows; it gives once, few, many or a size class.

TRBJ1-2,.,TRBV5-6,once,CASSLRSGGYTF,TGTGCCAGCAGCTTACGGTCCGGTGGCTACACCTTC
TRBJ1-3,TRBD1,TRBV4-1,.,CASSQAGTGAGNTIYF,TGCGCCAGCAGCCAAGCCGGGACAGGGGCTGGAAACACCATATATTTT
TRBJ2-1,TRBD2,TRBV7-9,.,CASSHTSGDYNEQFF,TGTGCCAGCAGCCACACTAGCGGCGACTACAATGAGCAGTTCTTC
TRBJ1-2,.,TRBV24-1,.,CATSAGQSYGYTF,TGTGCCACCAGTGCCGGACAGAGCTATGGCTACACCTTC
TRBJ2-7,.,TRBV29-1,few,CSVLQGYEQYF,TGCAGCGTTCTCCAGGGGTACGAGCAGTACTTC
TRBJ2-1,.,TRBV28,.,CASTAGENEQFF,TGTGCCAGCACGGCAGGGGAGAATGAGCAGTTCTTC
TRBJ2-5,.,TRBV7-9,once,CASSLKETQYF,TGTGCCAGCAGCCTAAAAGAGACCCAGTACTTC
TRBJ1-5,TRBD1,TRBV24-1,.,CATSGLGQGSNQPQHF,TGTGCCACCAGTGGGCTGGGACAGGGCAGCAATCAGCCCCAGCATTTT
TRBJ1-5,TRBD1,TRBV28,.,CASRQGASNQPQHF,TGTGCCAGCAGGCAGGGGGCTAGCAATCAGCCCCAGCATTTT
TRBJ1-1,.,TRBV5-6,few,CASSLARTANTEAFF,TGTGCCAGCAGCTTGGCCCGGACAGCGAACACTGAAGCTTTCTTT
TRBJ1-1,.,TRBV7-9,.,CASSSLRGPQGTEAFF,TGTGCCAGCAGCTCCCTCAGGGGTCCCCAGGGAACTGAAGCTTTCTTT
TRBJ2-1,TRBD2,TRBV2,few,CASRGGTSGPYNEQFF,TGTGCCAGCAGGGGGGGGACTAGCGGACCGTACAATGAGCAGTTCTTC
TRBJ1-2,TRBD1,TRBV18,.,CASSPIDRGFGYGYTF,TGTGCCAGCTCACCAATAGACAGGGGGTTTGGATATGGCTACACCTTC
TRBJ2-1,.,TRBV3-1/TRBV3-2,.,CASSPRGSGPYNEQFF,TGTGCCAGCAGTCCCCGGGGTAGCGGCCCCTACAATGAGCAGTTCTTC
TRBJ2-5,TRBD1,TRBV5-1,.,CASSFYGQEQETQYF,TGCGCCAGCAGCTTCTACGGACAGGAACAAGAGACCCAGTACTTC
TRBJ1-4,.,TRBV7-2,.,CASSLEFGRVLFF,TGTGCCAGCAGCTTAGAGTTCGGGAGAGTGCTGTTTTTT
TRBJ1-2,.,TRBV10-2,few,CASSGVGAQYGYTF,TGCGCCAGCAGTGGGGTGGGGGCCCAGTATGGCTACACCTTC
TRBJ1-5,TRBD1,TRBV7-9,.,CASSLTTGGGQPQHF,TGTGCCAGCAGCTTAACTACAGGGGGCGGTCAGCCCCAGCATTTT
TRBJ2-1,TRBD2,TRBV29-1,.,CSVMTSGRVGEQFF,TGCAGCGTTATGACTAGCGGGAGGGTCGGTGAGCAGTTCTTC
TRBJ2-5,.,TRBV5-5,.,CASSLADSPLETQYF,TGTGCCAGCAGCTTGGCGGACTCTCCTTTAGAGACCCAGTACTTC
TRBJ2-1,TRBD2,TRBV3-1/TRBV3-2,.,CASSHSSAGGNGQFF,TGTGCCAGCAGCCATTCCTCAGCGGGAGGAAATGGGCAGTTCTTC
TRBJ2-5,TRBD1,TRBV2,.,CASTQGQQETQYF,TGTGCCAGCACACAGGGACAGCAAGAGACCCAGTACTTC